This is a list of T cell receptor beta chains from one sample in a study of T cells in localized non-small cell lung cancer. Profiling relied on immunoSEQ multiplex PCR, and the TCRdb table lists in-frame clones only, not all of them. The table includes about 41,000 clones, about 85% detected once. The source was peripheral blood, collected before any cancer treatment. These receptors were obtained from a woman between 18 and 50 years old with stage III lung adenocarcinoma. CDR3s include the opening cysteine and the closing phenylalanine or tryptophan. The order of the fields is D gene, clone size, V gene, J gene, CDR3 protein, CDR3 DNA. The D gene is left open where the match is weak. Clone size, where shown, is once, few, many, or a class for clones that have expanded.

>TRBD1|-|TRBV6-5|TRBJ1-2
CASSSRSDRFGYGYTF
TGTGCCAGCAGTTCCCGATCGGACAGGTTCGGCTATGGCTACACCTTC
>-|-|TRBV4-1|TRBJ1-5
CASSQSAVSNQPQHF
TGCGCCAGCAGCCAATCCGCAGTAAGCAATCAGCCCCAGCATTTT
>-|-|TRBV11-2|TRBJ2-1
CASSLNNEQFF
TGTGCCAGCAGCTTGAACAATGAGCAGTTCTTC
>-|once|TRBV5-1|TRBJ2-7
CASSLERGSSYEQYF
TGCGCCAGCAGCTTGGAACGGGGATCCTCCTACGAGCAGTACTTC
>-|-|TRBV6-6|TRBJ2-2
CASSLGPNTGELFF
TGTGCCAGCAGTTTGGGACCAAACACCGGGGAGCTGTTTTTT
>TRBD1|-|TRBV19|TRBJ1-1
CASSSPGTGGTEAFF
TGTGCCAGTAGCAGTCCCGGGACAGGGGGCACTGAAGCTTTCTTT
>-|-|TRBV15|TRBJ2-7
CATSIRDGGSGEQYF
TGTGCCACCAGCATCAGGGATGGGGGGTCCGGGGAGCAGTACTTC
>TRBD2|-|TRBV6-1|TRBJ2-3
CASSVSVAGVFSTDTQYF
TGTGCCAGCAGTGTCTCGGTAGCGGGGGTTTTTAGCACAGATACGCAGTATTTT
>TRBD2|-|TRBV7-8|TRBJ2-7
CASSLNNGGEYEQYF
TGTGCCAGCAGCTTAAATAACGGGGGGGAGTACGAGCAGTACTTC
>-|-|TRBV2|TRBJ1-6
CASSEARPGNSPLHF
TGTGCCAGCAGTGAAGCAAGACCCGGTAATTCACCCCTCCACTTT
>-|-|TRBV9|TRBJ1-6
CASSVGTSPGNSPLHF
TGTGCCAGCAGCGTAGGGACCTCACCGGGGAATTCACCCCTCCACTTT
>-|few|TRBV5-1|TRBJ1-2
CASSPTGPYGYTF
TGCGCCAGCAGCCCGACAGGTCCGTATGGCTACACCTTC
>-|few|TRBV7-2|TRBJ2-2
CASSPGGAGELFF
TGTGCCAGCAGCCCAGGGGGGGCCGGGGAGCTGTTTTTT
>-|-|TRBV27|TRBJ1-5
CASSVSRRGRGAGNQPQHF
TGTGCCAGCAGTGTATCGAGGAGGGGGAGGGGTGCTGGCAATCAGCCCCAGCATTTT
>-|-|TRBV29-1|TRBJ1-1
CSVEVVRNTEAFF
TGCAGCGTTGAAGTTGTAAGGAACACTGAAGCTTTCTTT
>-|-|TRBV6-6|TRBJ1-4
CASSPWTVNEKLFF
TGTGCCAGCAGCCCTTGGACAGTTAATGAAAAACTGTTTTTT
>-|-|TRBV5-5|TRBJ2-5
CASSQEWQETQYF
TGTGCCAGCAGCCAAGAGTGGCAAGAGACCCAGTACTTC
>-|few|TRBV6-5|TRBJ2-5
CASSYTGGRVETQYF
TGTGCCAGCAGTTACACCGGTGGTAGAGTAGAGACCCAGTACTTC
>-|-|TRBV2|TRBJ2-3
CASGVDVQEDTQYF
TGTGCCAGCGGAGTGGACGTCCAGGAAGATACGCAGTATTTT
>TRBD1|once|TRBV19|TRBJ1-5
CASSPSAGTAPYSNQPQHF
TGTGCCAGTAGTCCATCCGCCGGGACAGCCCCCTATAGCAATCAGCCCCAGCATTTT
>-|once|TRBV19|TRBJ2-7
CASSTTGKGAYEQYF
TGTGCCAGTAGTACTACAGGGAAGGGGGCCTACGAGCAGTACTTC
>TRBD1|-|TRBV29-1|TRBJ2-7
CSVAGTGVHEQYF
TGCAGCGTTGCCGGGACAGGGGTCCACGAGCAGTACTTC